The 20 T cell receptor beta chains in this list originate from one sample, sequenced in a study of control samples from healthy donors and cancer patients. Some clones are missing from TCRdb's copy, which holds only in-frame ones; the method was immunoSEQ multiplex PCR. The sample yields about 140,000 clones, roughly 92% seen once. Sequenced input: blood. The receptors were gathered from a man between 25 and 39 years old in good health.

This clone was counted between two and nine times. The rearrangement links TRBV27 to TRBJ1-2, with 7 bases aligning to TRBD1. Trimming took 6 bases from V and 4 from J; bases not matched to a gene: 8. Germline loops: CDR1 MNHEY, CDR2 SMNVEV (reference sequence). The CDR3 contains 14 residues. The CDR3 loop reads CASSPNRGGYGYTF. CDR3 in DNA: TGTGCCAGCAGCCCAAACAGGGGAGGCTATGGCTACACCTTC.

The V call is TRBV2, the J call TRBJ2-2; D is unclear. Trimming cost V 3 bases and J 5 bases, with 4 bases left between them. Germline lookup yields CDR1 SNHLY and CDR2 FYNNEI. The CDR3 has 12 amino acids. The CDR3 DNA sequence: TGTGCCAGCAGTGACAGGACCGGGGAGCTGTTTTTT. Protein sequence: CASSDRTGELFF.

This rearrangement joins TRBV28 to TRBJ2-7; 9 positions match TRBD1. V shed 4 bases, J shed 5 bases, and the junction held 6 bases outside the gene matches. Germline V gene sequence: CDR1 MDHEN, CDR2 SYDVKM. This CDR3 comprises 14 residues. The CDR3 coding sequence is TGTGCCAGCAGTTCTGGACAGGGGACGAACGAGCAGTACTTC. It encodes CASSSGQGTNEQYF.

V and J are TRBV18 and TRBJ1-2; D is uncertain. The germline CDR1 and CDR2 sequences are KGHSH and LQKENI. Between the trimmed V and J ends, which lost 3 bases and 3 bases, there was a span of 14 bases. This CDR3 is 15 amino acids long. CDR3 sequence reads: CASSPQRGSDYGYTF. The CDR3 bases are TGTGCCAGCTCACCTCAGCGCGGGTCCGACTATGGCTACACCTTC.

The chain couples TRBV5-5 to TRBJ2-3; TRBD1 or TRBD2 may be the D gene (6 bases each). V was clipped by 5 bases and J by 6 bases, with 16 bases between them. In germline, CDR1 is SGHKS, CDR2 YYEKEE (reference sequence). The length of the CDR3 is 14 residues. CDR3 amino acids: CASRWRGSSDTQYF. For the CDR3, the DNA is TGTGCCAGCAGATGGAGGGGGTCGTCGGATACGCAGTATTTT.

This clone occurred a few times. The chain joins TRBV15 to TRBJ2-1; D is ambiguous. V lost 0 bases, J lost 2 bases, and 8 bases lay in between. The CDR3 length is 15 residues. CDR1 and CDR2 (germline): LNHNV, YYDKDF (reference sequence). The CDR3 DNA follows: TGTGCCACCAGCAGAGAAGTGGAAACCTACAATGAGCAGTTCTTC. Translated: CATSREVETYNEQFF.

CDR3 nucleotides: TGCGCCAGCGGGGGGGACAATGAAAAACTGTTTTTT. This codes for CASGGDNEKLFF. The chain carries TRBV4-1 and TRBJ1-4, with D maybe TRBD1 (5 bases). Germline V gives CDR1 MGHRA, CDR2 YSYEKL. V lost 8 bases and J 5 bases, leaving 9 bases between the germline ends. The CDR3 loop spans 12 amino acids.

The V call is TRBV19, the J call TRBJ2-7, with 9 bases identical to TRBD2. This CDR3 contains 15 residues. V was clipped by 1 base and J by 2 bases; unmatched bases: 3. Germline CDR1 is LNHDA and CDR2 is SQIVND (reference sequence). CDR3 sequence (DNA): TGTGCCAGTAGTATAGGGACTAGCGTAACCTACGAGCAGTACTTC. Protein sequence: CASSIGTSVTYEQYF.

For this clone: Distinct nucleotide sequences in the sample also encode this CDR3. This chain connects TRBV28 to TRBJ1-3; tentatively, D is TRBD1 (5 bases). This CDR3 contains 17 residues. V was pared by 1 base and J by 0 bases, with 13 bases between. The germline V gene has CDR1 MDHEN and CDR2 SYDVKM. The CDR3 spells CASSLFSQTASGNTIYF. The CDR3 DNA sequence: TGTGCCAGCAGTTTATTCTCCCAGACAGCCTCTGGAAACACCATATATTTT.

CDR3 in amino acids: CASSITGTNNEQFF. Here the CDR3 DNA reads TGTGCCAGCAGTATAACCGGGACTAACAATGAGCAGTTCTTC. V gene TRBV6-4 combines with J gene TRBJ2-1, with 7 bases lining up with TRBD2. This CDR3 is 14 amino acids long. Germline V CDR1 and CDR2: MRHNA, SNTAGT. V dropped 5 bases and J dropped 5; count of bases not matched to a gene: 6.

The chain employs TRBV20-1 and TRBJ2-4, with 9 bases that match TRBD1. This CDR3 has 16 residues. J was trimmed by 7 bases and V by 3 bases; bases with no gene match: 13. Germline loops: CDR1 DFQATT, CDR2 SNEGSKA (reference sequence). In DNA form, the CDR3 reads TGCAGTGCTAGTGTCCCCGGGGACAGGGATGGGAACATTCAGTACTTC. Translation gives CSASVPGDRDGNIQYF.

V is TRBV7-2 and J is TRBJ1-1; D is perhaps TRBD1 (5 bases). V lost 5 bases and J 1 base, leaving 11 bases between the germline ends. Germline values: CDR1 SGHTA, CDR2 FQGNSA. The CDR3 consists of 14 residues. This chain's CDR3 is CASSRIGGNTEAFF. CDR3 DNA sequence: TGTGCCAGCAGCCGCATTGGGGGGAACACTGAAGCTTTCTTT.

The chain joins TRBV19 to TRBJ2-7, with D uncertain. Germline V gene lookup returns CDR1 LNHDA and CDR2 SQIVND (reference sequence). This CDR3 contains 13 residues. V was pared by 2 bases and J by 4 bases, with 9 bases between. The chain's CDR3 is CASSIRQNYEQYF. The CDR3 nucleotides are TGTGCCAGTAGTATAAGGCAGAATTACGAGCAGTACTTC.

This clone was found once. V is TRBV2 and J is TRBJ1-1; TRBD1 aligns across 9 bases. CDR1 SNHLY and CDR2 FYNNEI come from the germline V gene. The J segment lost 12 bases and the V segment lost 5 bases, leaving 10 bases of the junction unmatched. This CDR3 has 13 amino acids. The DNA for the CDR3 is TGTGCCAGCAGTCCCGGGACAGGGAGTTTATCTTTCTTT. It specifies CASSPGTGSLSFF.

V usage is TRBV7-8 and J usage is TRBJ2-2, with TRBD2 matching over 11 bases. V lost 3 bases, J lost 6 bases, and 0 bases stayed unmatched. Germline values: CDR1 SGHVS, CDR2 FQNEAQ. The CDR3 has 14 residues. The CDR3 nucleotides read TGTGCCAGCAGCTTGGGACTAGCGGCCGGGGAGCTGTTTTTT. It yields the protein CASSLGLAAGELFF.

The chain links TRBV7-9 to TRBJ1-4, with D maybe TRBD1 (5 bases). This CDR3 has 14 amino acids. V was shortened by 4 bases and J by 8 bases, with 14 bases between the two germline ends. The germline CDR1 and CDR2 sequences are SEHNR and FQNEAQ (reference sequence). CDR3 protein: CASSSSGRSEKLFF. The CDR3 DNA follows: TGTGCCAGCAGCTCATCGGGACGGAGCGAAAAACTGTTTTTT.

V gene TRBV24-1 combines with J gene TRBJ2-3; D is tentatively TRBD1 or TRBD2 (5 bases each). Looked up from germline, CDR1 is KGHDR and CDR2 is SFDVKD. Trimming took off 7 bases at V and 2 bases at J, with 15 bases between the two ends. This CDR3 is 15 amino acids long. DNA of the CDR3: TGTGCCACCAGCGATACCGGGGACCACACAGATACGCAGTATTTT. As protein: CATSDTGDHTDTQYF.

V is TRBV5-6 and J is TRBJ2-7, with TRBD2 identical over 8 bases. The CDR3 consists of 15 residues. Germline-derived CDR1 and CDR2 are SGHDT and YYEEEE. The V gene end was trimmed by 5 bases and the J gene end by 4 bases; junction bases not matched to a gene: 11. CDR3 nucleotide sequence: TGTGCCAGCAGAGATAGCGGGGCCGGTTGGTACGAGCAGTACTTC. Translation gives CASRDSGAGWYEQYF. The full variable domain, completed using reference TRBV5-6 and TRBJ2-7, is DAGVTQSPTHLIKTRGQQVTLRCSPKSGHDTVSWYQQALGQGPQFIFQYYEEEERQRGNFPDRFSGHQFPNYSSELNVNALLLGDSALYLCASRDSGAGWYEQYFGPGTRLTVT.

The rearrangement joins TRBV28 to TRBJ1-4; D is unresolved. V gave up 6 bases and J gave up 5 bases, with 7 bases separating them. Germline CDR1 is MDHEN and CDR2 is SYDVKM. The CDR3 runs 12 residues. The CDR3 loop reads CASRWLNEKLFF. The CDR3 DNA follows: TGTGCCAGCAGATGGTTAAATGAAAAACTGTTTTTT.

The sample holds a few counts of this clone. The chain combines TRBV2 with TRBJ2-3, with D perhaps matching TRBD1 (6 bases). This CDR3 is 15 amino acids long. V lost 8 bases and J 6 bases, leaving 21 bases between the germline ends. In germline, CDR1 is SNHLY, CDR2 FYNNEI. CDR3 protein: CASGATGRGSDTQYF. Written as DNA, the CDR3 is TGTGCCAGCGGAGCGACAGGCCGCGGGTCCGATACGCAGTATTTT.